The TCR beta chain described here comes from a study of blood T cell repertoires in COVID-19. Two negative PCRs, clearance, or symptom resolution had been documented for recovered Cohort 3 donors. Per the study methods: Amplification with reference gene primers provided the estimates of nucleated cell counts. Here immunoSEQ multiplex PCR was the method, and the copy in TCRdb shows in-frame clones only, minus some. V, J and clone size derive from that table, while D and trimming were established from the DNA sequence. Of fewer than 300,000 clones listed, approximately 90% are singletons. This CDR3 has 15 residues.

The sequenced sample was PBMCs or T cells enriched from blood (not recorded which). This chain uses TRBV12-1 with TRBJ1-6; the D segment call TRBD1 is taken from the table without a DNA check. TRBV12-1 constitutes a pseudogene. The sequence was collected from a man aged 18 to 29 who had recovered from COVID-19. CDR3 region: CASSFWQENNSPLHF. Written as DNA, the CDR3 is TGTGCCAGCAGCTTTTGGCAAGAAAATAATTCACCCCTCCACTTT.